This is a list of T cell receptor beta chains from one sample in a study of PD-1 blockade in classical Hodgkin lymphoma. Sequenced by immunoSEQ multiplex PCR; TCRdb stores in-frame clones only, minus some. This sample has 20,000 to 25,000 clones; 77% occur once, and the top ten carry 40%. This specimen consisted of peripheral blood mononuclear cells (PBMCs), obtained before the second cycle of nivolumab. The receptors originated from a human donor with classical Hodgkin lymphoma. CDR3s include the opening cysteine and the closing phenylalanine or tryptophan. Each record gives: J gene, clone size, V gene, CDR3 length, D gene, CDR3 DNA, CDR3 protein. A D gene is named only where the DNA matches it firmly. The listing skips clone size in some rows; elsewhere it reads once, few, many or a size class.

j_call: TRBJ2-1; clone_size: -; v_call: TRBV5-6; cdr3_length: 16; d_call: -; cdr3_nt: TGTGCCAGCAGCTTGGGAATCCGGGGCTCCTACAATGAGCAGTTCTTC; cdr3_aa: CASSLGIRGSYNEQFF
j_call: TRBJ1-1; clone_size: -; v_call: TRBV5-4; cdr3_length: 16; d_call: TRBD1; cdr3_nt: TGTGCCAGCAGCAAGGGGGCCGGATTAATGAACACTGAAGCTTTCTTT; cdr3_aa: CASSKGAGLMNTEAFF
j_call: TRBJ2-3; clone_size: -; v_call: TRBV7-3; cdr3_length: 17; d_call: TRBD2; cdr3_nt: TGTGCCAGCAGCCTTCAGACTAGCGGGGCTAGCACAGATACGCAGTATTTT; cdr3_aa: CASSLQTSGASTDTQYF
j_call: TRBJ2-2; clone_size: -; v_call: TRBV4-3; cdr3_length: 14; d_call: -; cdr3_nt: TGCGCCAGCAGCCAAGACAGCCGGACCGGGGAGCTGTTTTTT; cdr3_aa: CASSQDSRTGELFF
j_call: TRBJ2-3; clone_size: -; v_call: TRBV4-3; cdr3_length: 15; d_call: -; cdr3_nt: TGCGCCAGCAGCCATGGACTGGCCGGTTCAGATACGCAGTATTTT; cdr3_aa: CASSHGLAGSDTQYF
j_call: TRBJ2-3; clone_size: -; v_call: TRBV27; cdr3_length: 16; d_call: -; cdr3_nt: TGTGCCAGCAGTTACGGGGGGCCCCTAGGCCGGGATACGCAGTATTTT; cdr3_aa: CASSYGGPLGRDTQYF
j_call: TRBJ2-1; clone_size: -; v_call: TRBV7-2; cdr3_length: 14; d_call: -; cdr3_nt: TGTGCCAGCAGCCTTTTTACAGGGCTGGGTGAGCAGTTCTTC; cdr3_aa: CASSLFTGLGEQFF
j_call: TRBJ2-4; clone_size: -; v_call: TRBV5-5; cdr3_length: 15; d_call: -; cdr3_nt: TGTGCCAGCAGCCCAGTCACCCTAGGAACGGACATTCAGTACTTC; cdr3_aa: CASSPVTLGTDIQYF
j_call: TRBJ1-5; clone_size: -; v_call: TRBV6-6; cdr3_length: 13; d_call: -; cdr3_nt: TGTGCCAGCAGTTACAGGGTTGATCAGCCCCAGCATTTT; cdr3_aa: CASSYRVDQPQHF
j_call: TRBJ2-3; clone_size: -; v_call: TRBV4-1; cdr3_length: 15; d_call: -; cdr3_nt: TGCGCCAGCAGCCCCCGATTTACTAGCCGAGATACGCAGTATTTT; cdr3_aa: CASSPRFTSRDTQYF
j_call: TRBJ1-1; clone_size: -; v_call: TRBV30; cdr3_length: 11; d_call: -; cdr3_nt: TGTGCCTGGAGCGGACGGGACGAAGCTTTCTTT; cdr3_aa: CAWSGRDEAFF
j_call: TRBJ2-7; clone_size: -; v_call: TRBV6-1; cdr3_length: 14; d_call: -; cdr3_nt: TGTGCCAGCACCCCGGCCCCACTAATCTACGAGCAGTACTTC; cdr3_aa: CASTPAPLIYEQYF
j_call: TRBJ2-3; clone_size: -; v_call: TRBV7-2; cdr3_length: 12; d_call: -; cdr3_nt: TGTGCCAGCCAAGGGACTTGGCATACGCAGTATTTT; cdr3_aa: CASQGTWHTQYF
j_call: TRBJ2-5; clone_size: -; v_call: TRBV25-1; cdr3_length: 14; d_call: -; cdr3_nt: TGTGCCAGCAGTATAGGGGGGAACCAAGAGACCCAGTACTTC; cdr3_aa: CASSIGGNQETQYF
j_call: TRBJ1-2; clone_size: -; v_call: TRBV19; cdr3_length: 13; d_call: -; cdr3_nt: TGTGCCAGTAGTACTTCGACAGACTATGGCTACACCTTC; cdr3_aa: CASSTSTDYGYTF
j_call: TRBJ1-1; clone_size: -; v_call: TRBV20-1; cdr3_length: 11; d_call: -; cdr3_nt: TGCAGTGCTAAGGGGAACACTGAAGCTTTCTTT; cdr3_aa: CSAKGNTEAFF
j_call: TRBJ2-3; clone_size: -; v_call: TRBV18; cdr3_length: 16; d_call: -; cdr3_nt: TGTGCCAGCTCACCACCGGTACCCCTCAGTCCAGATACGCAGTATTTT; cdr3_aa: CASSPPVPLSPDTQYF
j_call: TRBJ2-5; clone_size: -; v_call: TRBV7-7; cdr3_length: 15; d_call: -; cdr3_nt: TGTGCCAGCAGTCTTAGGGAGGGGGCTGGAGAGACCCAGTACTTC; cdr3_aa: CASSLREGAGETQYF
j_call: TRBJ2-3; clone_size: few; v_call: TRBV5-1; cdr3_length: 14; d_call: -; cdr3_nt: TGCGCCAGCAGCCCCGGGGGAACCACAGATACGCAGTATTTT; cdr3_aa: CASSPGGTTDTQYF
j_call: TRBJ2-3; clone_size: -; v_call: TRBV11-2; cdr3_length: 14; d_call: -; cdr3_nt: TGTGCCAGCAGCTTAGATGGGGGGCGGGGTACGCAGTATTTT; cdr3_aa: CASSLDGGRGTQYF
j_call: TRBJ2-1; clone_size: once; v_call: TRBV5-5; cdr3_length: 17; d_call: TRBD1; cdr3_nt: TGTGCCAGCAGCTATCCAGGGGGAAAGGGCTCCTACAATGAGCAGTTCTTC; cdr3_aa: CASSYPGGKGSYNEQFF
j_call: TRBJ2-7; clone_size: once; v_call: TRBV5-1; cdr3_length: 15; d_call: -; cdr3_nt: TGCGCCAGCAGCTTGGAGGAGGGGACATACTACGAGCAGTACTTC; cdr3_aa: CASSLEEGTYYEQYF
j_call: TRBJ1-4; clone_size: -; v_call: TRBV11-2; cdr3_length: 15; d_call: -; cdr3_nt: TGTGCCAGCAGCTTAAGTGGTAGTAAGGACGAAAAACTGTTTTTT; cdr3_aa: CASSLSGSKDEKLFF
j_call: TRBJ2-3; clone_size: -; v_call: TRBV9; cdr3_length: 14; d_call: -; cdr3_nt: TGTGCCAGCAGCGTCGCAGGGGTAACAGATACGCAGTATTTT; cdr3_aa: CASSVAGVTDTQYF
j_call: TRBJ1-2; clone_size: -; v_call: TRBV4-3; cdr3_length: 15; d_call: -; cdr3_nt: TGCGCCAGCAGCCAAGAGGGGGCCAGCCTCTATGGCTACACCTTC; cdr3_aa: CASSQEGASLYGYTF
j_call: TRBJ2-7; clone_size: -; v_call: TRBV7-8; cdr3_length: 14; d_call: TRBD2; cdr3_nt: TGTGCCAGCGGGGCTAGCGGGAGCTCCTACGAGCAGTACTTC; cdr3_aa: CASGASGSSYEQYF
j_call: TRBJ2-7; clone_size: -; v_call: TRBV29-1; cdr3_length: 11; d_call: -; cdr3_nt: TGCAGCGTTGGAGCGACCTACGAGCAGTACTTC; cdr3_aa: CSVGATYEQYF
j_call: TRBJ1-5; clone_size: -; v_call: TRBV30; cdr3_length: 14; d_call: -; cdr3_nt: TGTGCCTGGAGCCCGGAGCATTTGGATCAGCCCCAGCATTTT; cdr3_aa: CAWSPEHLDQPQHF
j_call: TRBJ2-7; clone_size: -; v_call: TRBV4-2; cdr3_length: 14; d_call: TRBD2; cdr3_nt: TGTGCCAGCAGCCAAGCGCGGGGAGGGTACGAGCAGTACTTC; cdr3_aa: CASSQARGGYEQYF
j_call: TRBJ2-3; clone_size: -; v_call: TRBV29-1; cdr3_length: 12; d_call: TRBD2; cdr3_nt: TGCAGCGCCTGGGAGGGCTCAGATACGCAGTATTTT; cdr3_aa: CSAWEGSDTQYF
j_call: TRBJ2-7; clone_size: once; v_call: TRBV6-6; cdr3_length: 13; d_call: TRBD2; cdr3_nt: TGTGCCAGCAGTAAGCGGGGCTCTTACGAGCAGTACTTC; cdr3_aa: CASSKRGSYEQYF
j_call: TRBJ1-5; clone_size: -; v_call: TRBV19; cdr3_length: 14; d_call: -; cdr3_nt: TGTGCCAGTAGTATAGCCACCGGGGTTCAGCCCCAGCATTTT; cdr3_aa: CASSIATGVQPQHF
j_call: TRBJ2-7; clone_size: -; v_call: TRBV30; cdr3_length: 14; d_call: -; cdr3_nt: TGTGCCTGGGAAAGAGGGGGTAGCTCCTACGAGCAGTACTTC; cdr3_aa: CAWERGGSSYEQYF
j_call: TRBJ2-5; clone_size: -; v_call: TRBV19; cdr3_length: 16; d_call: -; cdr3_nt: TGTGCCAGTAGTATTACCAGGGTTCGGGGTGGAGAGACCCAGTACTTC; cdr3_aa: CASSITRVRGGETQYF
j_call: TRBJ2-7; clone_size: -; v_call: TRBV14; cdr3_length: 12; d_call: TRBD1; cdr3_nt: TGTGCCAGCGGGACAGGGATCTACGAGCAGTACTTC; cdr3_aa: CASGTGIYEQYF
j_call: TRBJ2-7; clone_size: once; v_call: TRBV6-5; cdr3_length: 15; d_call: TRBD1; cdr3_nt: TGTGCCAGCAGTTACAGAGGGACAGGGATCTACGAGCAGTACTTC; cdr3_aa: CASSYRGTGIYEQYF
j_call: TRBJ2-7; clone_size: -; v_call: TRBV6-1; cdr3_length: 14; d_call: -; cdr3_nt: TGTGCCAGCAGTCCAGGGGGGAGCACCTACGAGCAGTACTTC; cdr3_aa: CASSPGGSTYEQYF
j_call: TRBJ1-1; clone_size: -; v_call: TRBV30; cdr3_length: 11; d_call: -; cdr3_nt: TGTGCCTGGAGTGTCCCCCCAGAAGCTTTCTTT; cdr3_aa: CAWSVPPEAFF
j_call: TRBJ1-6; clone_size: -; v_call: TRBV7-9; cdr3_length: 15; d_call: -; cdr3_nt: TGTGCCAGCAGCCCTCTCCGAGACAGTAATTCACCCCTCCACTTT; cdr3_aa: CASSPLRDSNSPLHF
j_call: TRBJ1-1; clone_size: -; v_call: TRBV19; cdr3_length: 14; d_call: -; cdr3_nt: TGTGCCAGCCAAATTGGGCCCTCGAACACTGAAGCTTTCTTT; cdr3_aa: CASQIGPSNTEAFF
j_call: TRBJ2-3; clone_size: -; v_call: TRBV7-9; cdr3_length: 15; d_call: -; cdr3_nt: TGTGCCAGCAGCTTACGGGGATACGGCACAGATACGCAGTATTTT; cdr3_aa: CASSLRGYGTDTQYF